The 8 T cell receptor beta chains below come from one sample, sequenced in a study of T cells in Graves' hyperthyroidism and ophthalmopathy. It was RNA transcripts that yielded the amplified TCR beta CDR3 regions. During a first-round RT-PCR of the TCR CDR3, the HTBI primer set was used. TCRdb passed the multiplex PCR reads through MiXCR, listing each CDR3 protein once. This sample has around 690,000 distinct CDR3 sequences, with less than 25% found just once. The sequenced sample was blood. The receptors originated from a man younger than 45 with Graves' ophthalmopathy.

The CDR3 nucleotides are TGTGCCAGCAGCCAAGAAAACGGGGGCGGGGGTCAGTTCTTC. This encodes CASSQENGGGGQFF. This chain joins TRBV3-1 and TRBJ2-1; D possibly corresponds to TRBD2 (7 bases). This CDR3 contains 14 residues. Germline CDR1 is LGHDT and CDR2 is YNNKEL (reference sequence). Trimming took off 0 bases at V and 13 bases at J, with 16 bases between the two ends.

This clonotype turned up a few times. J is TRBJ1-5 and V is TRBV20-1; weak D call: TRBD1 (6 bases). The CDR3 is 14 residues long. Germline CDR1 and CDR2: DFQATT and SNEGSKA (reference sequence). V was shortened by 3 bases and J by 4 bases, with 13 bases between the two germline ends. CDR3 bases: TGCAGTGCTAGCCGGACAGAAACTAATCAGCCCCAGCATTTT. The encoded protein is CSASRTETNQPQHF.

The chain has TRBV27 and TRBJ2-1; a weak D match, TRBD2 (5 bases). This CDR3 spans 15 amino acids. Germline lookup yields CDR1 MNHEY and CDR2 SMNVEV (reference sequence). The V end was cut by 7 bases, the J end by 2 bases, with 15 bases between. The CDR3: CASNPRQAAYNEQFF. DNA of the CDR3: TGTGCCAGCAACCCGCGGCAAGCGGCCTACAATGAGCAGTTCTTC.

The V call is TRBV29-1, the J call TRBJ2-3; D may correspond to TRBD1 or TRBD2 (6 bases each). Trimming took off 6 bases at V and 2 bases at J, with 12 bases between the two ends. The CDR3 is 13 residues long. CDR1 is SQVTM and CDR2 is ANQGSEA in the germline V gene. For the CDR3, the DNA is TGCAGCGTAAGGGGGGTTATCACAGATACGCAGTATTTT. It codes for CSVRGVITDTQYF.

This clonotype was recorded a few times. The J gene is TRBJ2-7, the V gene TRBV5-1; the D gene is possibly TRBD2 (6 bases). CDR1 and CDR2 from the germline V gene are SGHRS and YFSETQ. Between the trimmed V and J ends, which lost 0 bases and 2 bases, there was a span of 15 bases. The CDR3 has 16 amino acids. Here the CDR3 DNA reads TGCGCCAGCAGCTTGGAAGGATCCCGGGAGCCCTACGAGCAGTACTTC. This sequence encodes CASSLEGSREPYEQYF.

This clonotype was observed a handful of times. The genes are TRBV15 and TRBJ2-7, with 7 nucleotides matching TRBD1. This CDR3 is 13 amino acids long. Germline CDR1 reads LNHNV; CDR2 reads YYDKDF (reference sequence). Trimming at V came to 3 bases and at J to 6 bases, leaving 5 bases not matched to a gene. The CDR3 sequence is CATSSGTVPEQYF. As DNA, the CDR3 is TGTGCCACCAGCAGTGGGACAGTCCCCGAGCAGTACTTC.

There are a few counts of this clonotype. The rearrangement joins TRBV4-2 to TRBJ2-7, with 8 bases aligning to TRBD1. CDR3 size: 14 residues. V lost 4 bases and J lost 3; bases outside the gene matches: 5. Germline CDR1 is LGHNA and CDR2 is YNFKEQ. Here the CDR3 reads CASSPTGVSYEQYF. CDR3 sequence (DNA): TGTGCCAGCAGCCCGACAGGGGTTAGCTACGAGCAGTACTTC.

J is TRBJ2-1 and V is TRBV29-1; D not certain. V was shortened by 7 bases and J by 5 bases, with 6 bases between the two germline ends. There are 10 residues in the CDR3. The V gene's germline CDR1 is SQVTM and CDR2 ANQGSEA. CDR3 DNA sequence: TGCAGCGGACGAGACAATGAGCAGTTCTTC. It encodes CSGRDNEQFF.